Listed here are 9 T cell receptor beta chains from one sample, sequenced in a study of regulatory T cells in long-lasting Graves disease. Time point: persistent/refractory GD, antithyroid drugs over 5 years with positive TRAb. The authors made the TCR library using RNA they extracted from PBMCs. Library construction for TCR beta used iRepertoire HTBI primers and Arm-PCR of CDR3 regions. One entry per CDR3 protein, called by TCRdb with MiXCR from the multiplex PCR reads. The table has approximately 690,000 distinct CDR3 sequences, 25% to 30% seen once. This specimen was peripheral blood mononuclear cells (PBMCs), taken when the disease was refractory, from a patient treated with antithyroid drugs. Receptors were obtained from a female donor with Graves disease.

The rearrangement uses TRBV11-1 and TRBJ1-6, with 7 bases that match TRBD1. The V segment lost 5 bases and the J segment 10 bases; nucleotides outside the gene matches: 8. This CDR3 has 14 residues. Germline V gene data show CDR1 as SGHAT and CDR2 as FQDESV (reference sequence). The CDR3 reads CASSQDRARSPLHF. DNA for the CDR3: TGTGCCAGCAGCCAAGACAGGGCCCGGTCACCCCTCCACTTT.

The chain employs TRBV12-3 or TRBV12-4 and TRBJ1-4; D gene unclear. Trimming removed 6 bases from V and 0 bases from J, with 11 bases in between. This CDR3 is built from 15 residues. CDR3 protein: CASRRNGATNEKLFF. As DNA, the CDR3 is TGTGCCAGCAGACGAAACGGAGCAACTAATGAAAAACTGTTTTTT.

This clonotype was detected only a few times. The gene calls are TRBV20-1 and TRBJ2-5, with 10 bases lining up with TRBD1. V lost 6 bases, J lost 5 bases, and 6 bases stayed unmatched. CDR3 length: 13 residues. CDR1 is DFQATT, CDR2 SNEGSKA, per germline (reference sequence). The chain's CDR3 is CSAHGTGEETQYF. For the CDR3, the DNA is TGCAGTGCCCACGGGACAGGGGAGGAGACCCAGTACTTC.

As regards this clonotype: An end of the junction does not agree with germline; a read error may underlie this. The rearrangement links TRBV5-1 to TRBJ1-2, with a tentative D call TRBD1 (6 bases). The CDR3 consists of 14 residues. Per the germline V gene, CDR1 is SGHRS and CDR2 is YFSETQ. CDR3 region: CASSLLSAGEGYTF. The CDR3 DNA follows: TGTGCCAGCAGCTTGCTCTCGGCAGGGGAAGGCTACACCTTC.

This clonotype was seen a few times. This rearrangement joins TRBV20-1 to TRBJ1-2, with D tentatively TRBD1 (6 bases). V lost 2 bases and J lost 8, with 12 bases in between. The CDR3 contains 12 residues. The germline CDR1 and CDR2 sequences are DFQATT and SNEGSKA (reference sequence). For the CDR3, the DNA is TGCAGTGCTAGATTGGGGGCTAAGGGCTACACCTTC. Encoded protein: CSARLGAKGYTF.

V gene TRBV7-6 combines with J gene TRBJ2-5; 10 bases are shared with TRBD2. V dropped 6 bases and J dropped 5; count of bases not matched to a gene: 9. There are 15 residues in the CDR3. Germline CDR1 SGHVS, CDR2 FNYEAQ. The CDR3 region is CASSITSGIGETQYF. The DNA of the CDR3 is TGTGCCAGCAGTATTACTAGCGGGATTGGCGAGACCCAGTACTTC.

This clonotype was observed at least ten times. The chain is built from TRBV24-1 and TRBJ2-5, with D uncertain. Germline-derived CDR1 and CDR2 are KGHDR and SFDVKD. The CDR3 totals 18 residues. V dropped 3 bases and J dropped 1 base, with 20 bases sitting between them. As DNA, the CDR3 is TGTGCCACCAGTGATCCACGGGTCCCTAGGAGCCTCCAAGAGACCCAGTACTTC. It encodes CATSDPRVPRSLQETQYF.

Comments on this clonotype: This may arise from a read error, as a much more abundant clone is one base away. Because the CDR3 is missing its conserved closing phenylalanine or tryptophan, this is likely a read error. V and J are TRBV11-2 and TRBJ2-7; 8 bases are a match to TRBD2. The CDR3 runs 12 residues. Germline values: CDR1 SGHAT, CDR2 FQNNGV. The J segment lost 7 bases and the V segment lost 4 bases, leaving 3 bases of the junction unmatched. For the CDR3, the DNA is TGTGCCAGCAGCTCGGGACTAGTTGAGCAGTACCTC. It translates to CASSSGLVEQYL.

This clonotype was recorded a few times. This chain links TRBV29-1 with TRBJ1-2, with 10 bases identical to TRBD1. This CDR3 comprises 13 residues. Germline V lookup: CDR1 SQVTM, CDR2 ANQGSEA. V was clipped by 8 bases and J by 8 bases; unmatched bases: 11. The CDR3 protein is CSTRQGAGHGYTF. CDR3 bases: TGCAGCACCCGACAGGGGGCGGGACACGGCTACACCTTC.